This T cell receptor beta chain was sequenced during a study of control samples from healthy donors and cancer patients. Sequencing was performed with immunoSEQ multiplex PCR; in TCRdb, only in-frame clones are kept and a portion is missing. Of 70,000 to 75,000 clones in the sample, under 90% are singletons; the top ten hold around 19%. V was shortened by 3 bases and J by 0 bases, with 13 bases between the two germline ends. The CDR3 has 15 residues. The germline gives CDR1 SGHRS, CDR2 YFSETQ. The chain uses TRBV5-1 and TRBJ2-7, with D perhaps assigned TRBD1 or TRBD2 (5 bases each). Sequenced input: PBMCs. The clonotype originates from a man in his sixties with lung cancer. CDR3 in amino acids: CASSSGPTSSYEQYF. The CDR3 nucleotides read TGCGCCAGCAGCTCGGGACCGACAAGCTCCTACGAGCAGTACTTC.